This T cell receptor beta chain comes out of a study of human T cells and chemical hapten exposure. Study-level information: Scalp application of diphenylcyclopropenone was performed weekly in patients across the entire approximately 24-week study.

MiXCR, run by TCRdb on the RACE reads, gives a single entry per CDR3 protein. The sample has 55,000 to 75,000 distinct CDR3 sequences, roughly an eighth seen once. V was trimmed by 1 base and J by 4 bases, leaving 10 bases between them. The CDR3 totals 14 residues. Germline lookup yields CDR1 SGHTA and CDR2 FQGNSA. Time point indicated: patch test 3, about 24 weeks after DPC sensitization. The treatment is: therapeutic diphenylcyclopropenone sensitization with weekly scalp DPC. This clonotype occurred many times. This chain joins TRBV7-2 and TRBJ2-5; D possibly corresponds to TRBD2 (5 bases). The sequencing used whole blood, collected in connection with sensitization to the hapten diphenylcyclopropenone (DPC). The sequence was obtained from a man aged 25-40 years with alopecia areata. Some clones in this sample may be carry-over from other donors' samples. The CDR3 region is CASSLVASRETQYF. CDR3 nucleotides: TGTGCCAGCAGCTTAGTGGCTAGCAGAGAGACCCAGTACTTC.